The present T cell receptor beta chain was sequenced within a study of cytomegalovirus exposure and HLA in healthy donors. Use of 60 Vbeta and 13 Jbeta primers characterized the PCR. Profiling relied on immunoSEQ multiplex PCR, and the TCRdb table lists in-frame clones only, not all of them. The repertoire holds 150,000 to 200,000 clones, over 70% seen once, with around 1.3% in the top ten. A few counts support this clone. The CDR3 totals 15 residues. Germline V lookup: CDR1 GTSNPN, CDR2 SVGIG (reference sequence). Trimming at V came to 0 bases and at J to 5 bases, leaving 8 bases not matched to a gene.

Sequenced sample: PBMCs. The receptor's source is a man between 45 and 60 years old in good health and CMV-seropositive. The chain combines TRBV30 with TRBJ2-5; TRBD2 matches 8 bases. For the CDR3, the DNA is TGTGCCTGGAGTGTAGGAAGCGGGAGAGGGGAGACCCAGTACTTC. As protein: CAWSVGSGRGETQYF.